This T cell receptor beta chain stems from a study of control samples from healthy donors and cancer patients. Here immunoSEQ multiplex PCR was the method, and the copy in TCRdb shows in-frame clones only, minus some. The profile shows under 200,000 clones, nearly 96% of them singletons. Sequencing input: blood. The clonotype originates from a woman in her twenties or thirties in good health.

CDR3 nucleotides: TGTGCCAGTAGTCTTACGTATTTGAACACTGAAGCTTTCTTT. Protein product: CASSLTYLNTEAFF. This rearrangement joins TRBV19 to TRBJ1-1; D gene unclear. The CDR3 runs to 14 residues. Looked up from germline, CDR1 is LNHDA and CDR2 is SQIVND (reference sequence). V lost 5 bases to trimming and J lost 0 bases, with 10 bases between them.